This TCR beta chain was recorded in a study of shared clonotypes between healthy human individuals. The V end lost 4 bases, the J end lost 3 bases, and 13 bases lay between the germline ends. Germline CDR1 SGHKS, CDR2 YYEKEE (reference sequence). This CDR3 is 15 amino acids long. Generated by immunoSEQ multiplex PCR, the TCRdb table keeps only in-frame clones and is missing some. The profile shows 1,500,000 or so clones, approximately 97% of them singletons. For this clone: What it binds is unknown.

Study-level findings and limits: Depth was large, yet rarefaction showed that sorted-subset sequencing was incomplete. Represented genetic and exposure-history diversity was restricted by having few donors.

The clonotype comes from a man aged 25 to 40 in good health. Sequencing used naive CD4+ T cells sorted from blood. Subset given: CD45RA+ positively selected. The chain employs TRBV5-5 and TRBJ2-2; possibly TRBD1 for D (5 bases). CDR3 bases: TGTGCCAGCAGCGCGACGCTACAGGACACCGGGGAGCTGTTTTTT. Translation gives CASSATLQDTGELFF.